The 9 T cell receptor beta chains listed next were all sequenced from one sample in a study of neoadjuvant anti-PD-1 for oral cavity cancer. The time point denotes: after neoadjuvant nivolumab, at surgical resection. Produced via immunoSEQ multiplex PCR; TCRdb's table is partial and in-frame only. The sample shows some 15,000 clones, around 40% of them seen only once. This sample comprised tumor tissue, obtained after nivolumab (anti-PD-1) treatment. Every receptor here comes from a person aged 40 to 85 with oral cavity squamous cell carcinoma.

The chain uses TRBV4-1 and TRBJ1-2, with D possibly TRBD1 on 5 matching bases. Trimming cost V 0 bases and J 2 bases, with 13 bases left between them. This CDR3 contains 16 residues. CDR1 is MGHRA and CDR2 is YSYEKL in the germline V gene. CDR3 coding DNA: TGCGCCAGCAGCCAAGATGTTGGGCAGGGAAACTATGGCTACACCTTC. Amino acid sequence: CASSQDVGQGNYGYTF.

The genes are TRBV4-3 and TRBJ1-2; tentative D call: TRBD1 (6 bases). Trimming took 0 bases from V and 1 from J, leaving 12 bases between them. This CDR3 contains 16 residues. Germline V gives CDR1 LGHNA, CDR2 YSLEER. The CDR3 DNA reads TGCGCCAGCAGCCAAGATGCGGGGGGCCTTAACTATGGCTACACCTTC. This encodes CASSQDAGGLNYGYTF.

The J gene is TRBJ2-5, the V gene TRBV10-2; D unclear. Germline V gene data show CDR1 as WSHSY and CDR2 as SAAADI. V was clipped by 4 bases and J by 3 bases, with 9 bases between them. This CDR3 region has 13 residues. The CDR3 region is CASSAQVEETQYF. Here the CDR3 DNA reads TGCGCCAGCAGTGCGCAGGTCGAAGAGACCCAGTACTTC.

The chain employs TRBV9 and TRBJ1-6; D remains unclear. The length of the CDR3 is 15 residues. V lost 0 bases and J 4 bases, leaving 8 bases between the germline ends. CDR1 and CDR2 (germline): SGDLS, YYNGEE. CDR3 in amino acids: CASSVVADYNSPLHF. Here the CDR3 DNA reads TGTGCCAGCAGCGTAGTGGCAGATTATAATTCACCCCTCCACTTT.

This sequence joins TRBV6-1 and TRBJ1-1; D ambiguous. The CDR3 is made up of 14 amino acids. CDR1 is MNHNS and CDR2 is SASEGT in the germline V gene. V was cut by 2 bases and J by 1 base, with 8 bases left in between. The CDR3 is CASSEFSENTEAFF. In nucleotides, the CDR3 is TGTGCCAGCAGTGAATTCTCAGAGAACACTGAAGCTTTCTTT.

The DNA of the CDR3 is TGTGCCAGCTCCGTGGCGACAGGCCTCCAAGAGACCCAGTACTTC. It specifies CASSVATGLQETQYF. The J gene is TRBJ2-5, the V gene TRBV2, with D possibly TRBD1 on 6 matching bases. The CDR3 length is 15 residues. The V end was cut by 8 bases, the J end by 1 base, with 17 bases between. Germline values: CDR1 SNHLY, CDR2 FYNNEI.

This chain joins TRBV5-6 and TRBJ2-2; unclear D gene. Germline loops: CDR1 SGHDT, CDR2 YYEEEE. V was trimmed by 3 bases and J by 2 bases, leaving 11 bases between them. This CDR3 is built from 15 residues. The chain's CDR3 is CASSSWTVNTGELFF. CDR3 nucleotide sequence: TGTGCCAGCAGCTCCTGGACCGTTAACACCGGGGAGCTGTTTTTT. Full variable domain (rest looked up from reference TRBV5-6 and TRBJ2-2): DAGVTQSPTHLIKTRGQQVTLRCSPKSGHDTVSWYQQALGQGPQFIFQYYEEEERQRGNFPDRFSGHQFPNYSSELNVNALLLGDSALYLCASSSWTVNTGELFFGEGSRLTVL.

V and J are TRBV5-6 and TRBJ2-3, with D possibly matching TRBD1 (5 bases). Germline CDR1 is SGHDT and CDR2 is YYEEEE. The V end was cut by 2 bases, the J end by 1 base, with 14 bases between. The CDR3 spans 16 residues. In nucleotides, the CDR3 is TGTGCCAGCAGCTTAGACAGTCGTCCTCGCACAGATACGCAGTATTTT. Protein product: CASSLDSRPRTDTQYF. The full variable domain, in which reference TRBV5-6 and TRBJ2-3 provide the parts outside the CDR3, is DAGVTQSPTHLIKTRGQQVTLRCSPKSGHDTVSWYQQALGQGPQFIFQYYEEEERQRGNFPDRFSGHQFPNYSSELNVNALLLGDSALYLCASSLDSRPRTDTQYFGPGTRLTVL.

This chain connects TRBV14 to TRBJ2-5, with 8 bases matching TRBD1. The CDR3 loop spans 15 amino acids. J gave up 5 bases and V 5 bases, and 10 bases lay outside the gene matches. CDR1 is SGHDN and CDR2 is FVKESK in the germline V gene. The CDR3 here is CASSERQGIEETQYF. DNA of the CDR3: TGTGCCAGCAGCGAAAGACAGGGGATTGAGGAGACCCAGTACTTC.